This T cell receptor beta chain was sequenced in a study of beta chain features in type 1 diabetes. CDR3 length: 15 residues. Trimming removed 2 bases from V and 8 bases from J; junction bases left unmatched: 11. The germline CDR1 and CDR2 sequences are GTSNPN and SVGIG (reference sequence). Reverse transcribing all isolated RNA meant expressed TCRB transcripts were sequenced. Sequenced by immunoSEQ multiplex PCR; TCRdb stores in-frame clones only, minus some. The sample has a few hundred thousand clones; approximately 16% are singletons. The chain couples TRBV30 to TRBJ2-1; 8 bases align to TRBD2. The TCR comes from a woman between 18 and 29 years old in good health. The material sequenced was naive CD4+ T cells from blood. This CDR3 reads CAWSPREALRDEQFF. The CDR3 region has the DNA TGTGCCTGGAGTCCGCGGGAGGCTCTGAGGGATGAGCAGTTCTTC.